Listed here is a single T cell receptor (beta chain). Its antigen remains unknown. PCR employed 60 Vbeta and 13 Jbeta primers. Data came from immunoSEQ multiplex PCR; TCRdb stores just in-frame clones and leaves some out. The sample has about 140,000 clones; around 68% are singletons. This sample is drawn from a study of cytomegalovirus exposure and HLA in healthy donors. Study-wide results and limits: Productive rates of about 90% or about 30% were seen for most TCR beta V segments in an earlier analysis.

This clonotype originated in a man between 25 and 39 years old in good health and CMV-seropositive. The material sequenced was PBMCs.

CDR3 region: CASSLGWTSSLRVGGELFF. CDR3 sequence (DNA): TGTGCCAGCAGCTTAGGATGGACTAGCTCCCTCCGAGTTGGCGGGGAGCTGTTTTTT. The rearrangement links TRBV7-6 to TRBJ2-2; 8 bases map to TRBD2. Trimming at V came to 1 base and at J to 7 bases, leaving 17 bases not matched to a gene. This CDR3 spans 19 amino acids. Germline loops: CDR1 SGHVS, CDR2 FNYEAQ. Full variable domain (rest looked up from reference TRBV7-6 and TRBJ2-2): GAGVSQSPRYKVTKRGQDVALRCDPISGHVSLYWYRQALGQGPEFLTYFNYEAQQDKSGLPNDRFSAERPEGSISTLTIQRTEQRDSAMYRCASSLGWTSSLRVGGELFFGEGSRLTVL.